These 2 T cell receptor beta chains originate from one sample sequenced in a study of human T cells and chemical hapten exposure. TCRdb re-analysed the RACE reads in MiXCR, keeping a single row per CDR3 protein. This sample has 50,000 to 70,000 distinct CDR3 sequences, with more than 7.5% found just once. Sample time point: pre-sensitization, week 0. Regarding treatment: therapeutic diphenylcyclopropenone sensitization with weekly scalp DPC. Sequenced here: whole blood, sampled in connection with sensitization to the hapten diphenylcyclopropenone (DPC). These receptors all stem from a man aged 40-49 years with alopecia areata. Some clones in this sample may be carry-over from other donors' samples.

The V call is TRBV6-1, the J call TRBJ1-1, with D tentatively TRBD1 (5 bases). The V and J ends lost 7 bases and 3 bases respectively, with 15 bases between them. The CDR3 is 14 amino acids. Germline CDR1 is MNHNS and CDR2 is SASEGT. This CDR3 is CASTPTGVDTEAFF. The DNA for the CDR3 is TGTGCCAGCACACCCACGGGGGTTGACACTGAAGCTTTCTTT.

This clonotype showed up just a few times. The chain joins TRBV18 to TRBJ2-1; 10 bases are a match to TRBD1. The CDR3 extends over 18 amino acids. Trimming cost V 4 bases and J 0 bases; bases outside gene matches: 9. CDR1 and CDR2 (germline): KGHSH, LQKENI. The CDR3 is CASSRDRQGAVSYNEQFF. DNA for the CDR3: TGTGCCAGCTCACGAGATCGACAGGGGGCTGTCTCCTACAATGAGCAGTTCTTC.